This T cell receptor (beta chain) emerged from a study of beta chain bispecific antibodies for T cell cancers. Background on the study: Sequenced cells survived coculture with leukemia lines plus bispecific antibodies.

Either OKT3 anti-CD3 antibody or CD3/CD28 beads expanded T cells from blood mononuclear cells over 3 days. This clonotype was seen repeatedly, ten times or more. Its specificity is unknown. Clonotypes were quantified using unique molecular identifier barcodes. TCRdb called the 5' RACE reads again in MiXCR, with one record for every CDR3 protein. The sample lists 9,000 or so distinct CDR3 sequences, 2.2% occurring once. The CDR3 spans 15 residues. Germline V CDR1 and CDR2: MNHEY, SMNVEV (reference sequence). With 4 bases clipped from V and 1 base from J, the junction kept 4 bases outside the gene matches. Whole-study findings and limits: In these mixed samples, most targeted TRBV reads derived from the leukemia cell line.

J is TRBJ2-1 and V is TRBV27; 7 nucleotides match TRBD2. This TCR was sampled from a human donor in good health. Some clones in this sample may be carry-over from other donors' samples. Source: T cells from a healthy donor cultured with Jurkat leukemia cells, taken from a culture containing an anti-CD19 bispecific antibody. The DNA for the CDR3 is TGTGCCAGCAGTTGGAGTAGCGGGTCCTACAATGAGCAGTTCTTC. It specifies CASSWSSGSYNEQFF.